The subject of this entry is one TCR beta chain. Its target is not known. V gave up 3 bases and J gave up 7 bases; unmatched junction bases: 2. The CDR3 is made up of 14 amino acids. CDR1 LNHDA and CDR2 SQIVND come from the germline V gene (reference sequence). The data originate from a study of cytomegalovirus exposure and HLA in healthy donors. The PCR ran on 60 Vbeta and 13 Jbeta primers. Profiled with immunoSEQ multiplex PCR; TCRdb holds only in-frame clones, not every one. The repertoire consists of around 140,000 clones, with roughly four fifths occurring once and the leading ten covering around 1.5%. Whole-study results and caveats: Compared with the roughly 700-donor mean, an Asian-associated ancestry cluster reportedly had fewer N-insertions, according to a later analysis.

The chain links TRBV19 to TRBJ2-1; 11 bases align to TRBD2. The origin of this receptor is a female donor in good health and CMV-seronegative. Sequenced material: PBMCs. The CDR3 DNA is TGTGCCAGTAGTATTCTAGCGGGAGGAAATGAGCAGTTCTTC. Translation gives CASSILAGGNEQFF.